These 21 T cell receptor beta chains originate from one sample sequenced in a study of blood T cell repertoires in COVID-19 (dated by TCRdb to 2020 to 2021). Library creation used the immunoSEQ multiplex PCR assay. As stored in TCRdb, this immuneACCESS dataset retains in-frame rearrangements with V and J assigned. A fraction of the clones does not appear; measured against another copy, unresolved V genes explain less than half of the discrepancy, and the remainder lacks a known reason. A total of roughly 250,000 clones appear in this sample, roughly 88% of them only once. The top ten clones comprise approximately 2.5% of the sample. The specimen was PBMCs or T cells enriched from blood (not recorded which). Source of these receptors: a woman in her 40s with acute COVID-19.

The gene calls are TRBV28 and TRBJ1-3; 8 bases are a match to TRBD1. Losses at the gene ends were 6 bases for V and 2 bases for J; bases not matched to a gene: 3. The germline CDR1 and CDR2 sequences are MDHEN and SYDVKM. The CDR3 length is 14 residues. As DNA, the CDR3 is TGTGCCAGCAGCCCGGACAGGGCTGGAAACACCATATATTTT. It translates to CASSPDRAGNTIYF.

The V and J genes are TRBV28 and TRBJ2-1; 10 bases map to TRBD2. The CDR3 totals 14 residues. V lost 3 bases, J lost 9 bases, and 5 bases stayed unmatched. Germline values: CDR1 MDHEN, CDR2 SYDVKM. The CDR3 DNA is TGTGCCAGCAGTTTGAGCGGGGGGGCGGGTGAGCAGTTCTTC. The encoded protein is CASSLSGGAGEQFF.

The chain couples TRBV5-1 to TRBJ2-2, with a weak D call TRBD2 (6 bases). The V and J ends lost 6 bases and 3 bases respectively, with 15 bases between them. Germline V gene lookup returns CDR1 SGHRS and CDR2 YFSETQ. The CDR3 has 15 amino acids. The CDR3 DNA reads TGCGCCAGCACCTTAAGCGGGCGAGACACCGGGGAGCTGTTTTTT. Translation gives CASTLSGRDTGELFF.

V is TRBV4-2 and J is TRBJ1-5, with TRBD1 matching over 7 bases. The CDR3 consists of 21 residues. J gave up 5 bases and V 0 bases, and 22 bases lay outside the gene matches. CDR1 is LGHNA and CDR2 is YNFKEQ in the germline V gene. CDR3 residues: CASSQDQGGWRGEARHQPQHF. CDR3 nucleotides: TGTGCCAGCAGCCAAGACCAGGGGGGATGGAGGGGCGAAGCGCGTCATCAGCCCCAGCATTTT.

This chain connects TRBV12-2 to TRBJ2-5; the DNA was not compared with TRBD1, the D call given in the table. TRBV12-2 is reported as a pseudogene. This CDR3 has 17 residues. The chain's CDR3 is CASRLDPRQGGQETQYF. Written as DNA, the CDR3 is TGTGCAAGTCGCTTAGATCCTAGACAGGGGGGACAAGAGACCCAGTACTTC.

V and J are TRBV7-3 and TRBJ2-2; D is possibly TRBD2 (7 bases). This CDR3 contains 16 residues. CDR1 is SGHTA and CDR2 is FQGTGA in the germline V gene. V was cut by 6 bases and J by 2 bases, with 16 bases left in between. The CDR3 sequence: CASSQQGGINTGELFF. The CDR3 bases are TGTGCCAGCAGTCAACAGGGAGGGATTAACACCGGGGAGCTGTTTTTT.

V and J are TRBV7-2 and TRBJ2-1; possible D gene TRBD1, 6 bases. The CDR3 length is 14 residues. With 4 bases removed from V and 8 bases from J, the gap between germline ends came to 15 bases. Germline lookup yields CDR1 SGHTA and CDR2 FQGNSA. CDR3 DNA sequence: TGTGCCAGCAGCTCCCTCCTTGGGGGCGATGAGCAGTTCTTC. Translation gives CASSSLLGGDEQFF.

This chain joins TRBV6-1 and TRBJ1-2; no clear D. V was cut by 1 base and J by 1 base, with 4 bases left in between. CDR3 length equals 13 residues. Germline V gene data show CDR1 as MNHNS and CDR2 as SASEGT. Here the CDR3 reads CASSEVVNYGYTF. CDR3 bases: TGTGCCAGCAGTGAAGTCGTTAACTATGGCTACACCTTC.

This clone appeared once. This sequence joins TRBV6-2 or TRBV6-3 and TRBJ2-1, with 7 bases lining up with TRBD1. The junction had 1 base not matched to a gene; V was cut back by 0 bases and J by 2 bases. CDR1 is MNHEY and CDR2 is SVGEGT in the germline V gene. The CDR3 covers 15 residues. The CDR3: CASSYSTGAYNEQFF. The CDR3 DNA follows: TGTGCCAGCAGTTACTCAACAGGGGCCTACAATGAGCAGTTCTTC.

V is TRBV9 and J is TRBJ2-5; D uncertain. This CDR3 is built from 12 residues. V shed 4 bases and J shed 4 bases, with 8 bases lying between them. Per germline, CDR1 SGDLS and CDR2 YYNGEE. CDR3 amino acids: CASSHYGETQYF. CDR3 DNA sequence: TGTGCCAGCAGCCACTACGGAGAGACCCAGTACTTC.

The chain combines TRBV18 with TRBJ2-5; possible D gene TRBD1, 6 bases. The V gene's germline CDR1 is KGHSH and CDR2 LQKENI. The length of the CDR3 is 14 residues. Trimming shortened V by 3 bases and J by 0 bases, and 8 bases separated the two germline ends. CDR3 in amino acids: CASSPRDNQETQYF. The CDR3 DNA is TGTGCCAGCTCACCCCGGGACAACCAAGAGACCCAGTACTTC.

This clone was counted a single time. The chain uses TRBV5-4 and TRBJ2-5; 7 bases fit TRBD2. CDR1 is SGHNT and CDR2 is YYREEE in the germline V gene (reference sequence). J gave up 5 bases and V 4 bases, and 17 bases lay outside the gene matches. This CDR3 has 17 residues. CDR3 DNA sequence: TGTGCCAGCAGCAGGCCCTCGTTTGCCCAGGGAGGGGAGACCCAGTACTTC. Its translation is CASSRPSFAQGGETQYF. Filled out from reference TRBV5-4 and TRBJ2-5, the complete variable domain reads ETGVTQSPTHLIKTRGQQVTLRCSSQSGHNTVSWYQQALGQGPQFIFQYYREEENGRGNFPPRFSGLQFPNYSSELNVNALELDDSALYLCASSRPSFAQGGETQYFGPGTRLLVL.

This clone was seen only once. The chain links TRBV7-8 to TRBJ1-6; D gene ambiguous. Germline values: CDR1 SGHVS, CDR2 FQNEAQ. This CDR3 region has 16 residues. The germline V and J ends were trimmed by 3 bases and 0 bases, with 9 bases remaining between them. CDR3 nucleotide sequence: TGTGCCAGCAGCTTGAGGGCCAGCTCCTATAATTCACCCCTCCACTTT. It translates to CASSLRASSYNSPLHF.

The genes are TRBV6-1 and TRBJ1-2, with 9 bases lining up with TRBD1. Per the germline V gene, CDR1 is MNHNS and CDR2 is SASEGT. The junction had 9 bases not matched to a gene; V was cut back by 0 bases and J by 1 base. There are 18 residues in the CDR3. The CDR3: CASSEALGQGSNNYGYTF. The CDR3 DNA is TGTGCCAGCAGTGAAGCTTTGGGACAGGGATCGAATAACTATGGCTACACCTTC.

The CDR3 spells CASSQGLAGGIQETQYF. DNA of the CDR3: TGTGCCAGCAGCCAGGGACTAGCGGGGGGGATCCAAGAGACCCAGTACTTC. This chain links TRBV5-5 with TRBJ2-5; 16 nucleotides align to TRBD2. CDR3 length: 17 amino acids. The V segment lost 4 bases and the J segment 1 base; nucleotides outside the gene matches: 4. Per germline, CDR1 SGHKS and CDR2 YYEKEE (reference sequence).

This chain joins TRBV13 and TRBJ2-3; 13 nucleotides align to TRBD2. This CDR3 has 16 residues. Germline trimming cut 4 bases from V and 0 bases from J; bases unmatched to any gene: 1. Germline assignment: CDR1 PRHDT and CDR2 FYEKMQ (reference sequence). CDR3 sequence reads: CASSWGLAGSTDTQYF. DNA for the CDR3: TGTGCCAGCAGCTGGGGACTAGCGGGAAGCACAGATACGCAGTATTTT.

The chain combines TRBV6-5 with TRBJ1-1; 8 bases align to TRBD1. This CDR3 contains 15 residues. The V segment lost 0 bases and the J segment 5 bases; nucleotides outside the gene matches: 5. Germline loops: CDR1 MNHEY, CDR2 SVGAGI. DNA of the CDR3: TGTGCCAGCAGTTACTCCCAGGGGGCGGAAACTGAAGCTTTCTTT. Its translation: CASSYSQGAETEAFF.

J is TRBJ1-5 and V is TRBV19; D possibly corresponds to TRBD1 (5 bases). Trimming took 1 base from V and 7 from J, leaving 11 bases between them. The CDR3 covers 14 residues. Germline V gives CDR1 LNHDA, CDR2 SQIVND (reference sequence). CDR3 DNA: TGTGCCAGTAGTATAGTGTCGGGGGGACAGCCCCAGCATTTT. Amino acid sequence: CASSIVSGGQPQHF.

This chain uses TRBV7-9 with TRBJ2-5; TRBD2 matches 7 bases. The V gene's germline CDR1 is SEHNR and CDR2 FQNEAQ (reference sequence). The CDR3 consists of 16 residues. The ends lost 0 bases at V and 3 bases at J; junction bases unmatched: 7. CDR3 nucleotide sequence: TGTGCCAGCAGCTTAGCTGCGGGAGCGCGGGAAGAGACCCAGTACTTC. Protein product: CASSLAAGAREETQYF.

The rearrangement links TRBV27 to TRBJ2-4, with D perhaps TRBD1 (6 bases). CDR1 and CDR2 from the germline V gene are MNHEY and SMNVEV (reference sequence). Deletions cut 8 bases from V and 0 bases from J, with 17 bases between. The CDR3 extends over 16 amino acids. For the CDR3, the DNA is TGTGCCAGCGGCATGCGCCCGGACAGAGCCAAAAACATTCAGTACTTC. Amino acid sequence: CASGMRPDRAKNIQYF.

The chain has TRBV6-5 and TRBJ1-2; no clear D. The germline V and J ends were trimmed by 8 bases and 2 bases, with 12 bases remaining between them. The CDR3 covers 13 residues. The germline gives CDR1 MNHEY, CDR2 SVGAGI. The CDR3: CASREDDNYGYTF. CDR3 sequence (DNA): TGTGCCAGCCGGGAGGATGACAACTATGGCTACACCTTC.